This TCR beta chain is from a study of OX40 agonist ivuxolimab in advanced cancers. Study-wide background: Patients in dose escalation had liver, melanoma, kidney or head and neck cancers.

TCRdb's table, derived via immunoSEQ multiplex PCR, lists solely in-frame clones and lacks some. The sample has roughly 70,000 clones, around nine tenths seen once; the top ten hold about 2.2%. The sequencing used CD4+ or CD8+ T cells sorted from blood, collected in a trial of the OX40 agonist ivuxolimab. This clonotype was sampled from an adult with an advanced solid tumor such as melanoma, head and neck, liver or kidney cancer.

CDR3 sequence: CASSGGGETEAFF. In nucleotides, the CDR3 is TGTGCCAGCAGTGGAGGGGGCGAAACTGAAGCTTTCTTT. This sequence joins TRBV28 and TRBJ1-1; TRBD1 matches at 7 bases. The CDR3 sequence is 13 residues long. Germline CDR1 and CDR2: MDHEN and SYDVKM. Trimming removed 5 bases from V and 5 bases from J; junction bases left unmatched: 5.